This note documents a single TCR beta chain sequence. Its target is not known. The source of the sample is a study of Ad26.COV2.S vaccination and SARS-CoV-2 variants. Notes on the study in general: Ad26.COV2.S recipients had broader spike-specific TCRs (P = 0.0014).

Profiled with immunoSEQ multiplex PCR; TCRdb holds only in-frame clones, not every one. The repertoire holds around 370,000 clones, with 92% as singletons. The CDR3 covers 14 residues. Looked up from germline, CDR1 is MNHEY and CDR2 is SMNVEV (reference sequence). Deletions cut 5 bases from V and 4 bases from J, with 14 bases between. The clonotype originates from a human donor who had recovered from COVID-19. This chain connects TRBV27 to TRBJ1-2; possibly TRBD1 for D (5 bases). Sequences were derived from peripheral blood, sampled after recovery from COVID-19. CDR3 bases: TGTGCCAGCAGTCGATCGAGCAGGGTCTATGGCTACACCTTC. This encodes CASSRSSRVYGYTF.